Detailed here is one TCR beta chain. Germline CDR1 SGHNT, CDR2 YENEEA. V was trimmed by 5 bases and J by 7 bases, leaving 18 bases between them. CDR3 length: 15 residues. The data were obtained in a study of blood T cell repertoires in COVID-19. Study-wide background: The United States, Italy and Spain provided the acute and convalescent COVID-19 samples. T cells, B-cell-depleted T cells, or PBMCs supplied cDNA or gDNA.

Method: immunoSEQ multiplex PCR; TCRdb's copy keeps in-frame clones and lacks some. Of about 280,000 clones detected, about nine tenths appear once; the ten largest clones hold approximately 0.94%. The clonotype was recovered from a woman in her 40s who had recovered from COVID-19. The chain has TRBV11-3 and TRBJ2-1, with D possibly being TRBD1 (6 bases). The source material was peripheral blood. CDR3 sequence reads: CASSNRDKRTNEQFF. In DNA form, the CDR3 reads TGTGCCAGCAGCAACCGGGACAAGCGAACTAATGAGCAGTTCTTC.